Below, 24 T cell receptor beta chains from the same sample are listed, as sequenced in a study of shared clonotypes between healthy human individuals. Assay: immunoSEQ multiplex PCR; the TCRdb copy retains only in-frame clones and omits some. The sample holds about 500,000 clones, more than 70% seen once. Sequencing input: PBMCs. The receptors originated from a middle-aged woman in good health. Some clones in this sample may be carry-over from other donors' samples.

This chain connects TRBV7-6 to TRBJ2-1, with D unclear. V lost 3 bases and J 7 bases, leaving 10 bases between the germline ends. CDR1 is SGHVS, CDR2 FNYEAQ, per germline. The CDR3 spans 13 residues. Here the CDR3 reads CASSLSTVNEQFF. CDR3 bases: TGTGCCAGCAGCTTGAGTACAGTGAATGAGCAGTTCTTC.

The J gene is TRBJ1-2, the V gene TRBV7-3, with 7 bases lining up with TRBD1. J gave up 2 bases and V 1 base, and 4 bases lay outside the gene matches. CDR1 SGHTA and CDR2 FQGTGA come from the germline V gene. CDR3 length: 15 residues. The CDR3 sequence: CASSLIGGANYGYTF. In DNA, the CDR3 is TGTGCCAGCAGCTTAATAGGGGGCGCAAACTATGGCTACACCTTC.

CDR3 protein: CASSLKRGSDTQYF. The CDR3 DNA reads as TGCGCCAGCAGCTTGAAGCGTGGTTCGGATACGCAGTATTTT. This sequence joins TRBV5-1 and TRBJ2-3; D remains unclear. Looked up from germline, CDR1 is SGHRS and CDR2 is YFSETQ. Trimming took 1 base from V and 6 from J, leaving 12 bases between them. The CDR3 covers 14 residues.

This clone was detected only a few times. The chain carries TRBV2 and TRBJ1-5; no clear D. The CDR3 is made up of 13 amino acids. The V and J ends lost 10 bases and 7 bases respectively, with 17 bases between them. Germline V gene data show CDR1 as SNHLY and CDR2 as FYNNEI. CDR3 protein: CATRRAPEQPQHF. CDR3 in DNA: TGTGCCACCAGAAGGGCCCCCGAGCAGCCCCAGCATTTT. Together with reference TRBV2 and TRBJ1-5, the CDR3 gives the full variable domain: EPEVTQTPSHQVTQMGQEVILRCVPISNHLYFYWYRQILGQKVEFLVSFYNNEISEKSEIFDDQFSVERPDGSNFTLKIRSTKLEDSAMYFCATRRAPEQPQHFGDGTRLSIL.

V usage is TRBV11-2 and J usage is TRBJ2-1; D remains ambiguous. Germline values: CDR1 SGHAT, CDR2 FQNNGV. The CDR3 is 12 residues long. V gave up 0 bases and J gave up 6 bases, with 3 bases separating them. As DNA, the CDR3 is TGTGCCAGCAGCTTAGAGCTCAATGAGCAGTTCTTC. This sequence encodes CASSLELNEQFF.

This clone was observed a few times. The chain combines TRBV5-1 with TRBJ1-4; D gene uncertain. Per the germline V gene, CDR1 is SGHRS and CDR2 is YFSETQ. Deletions cut 0 bases from V and 7 bases from J, with 16 bases between. This CDR3 spans 16 amino acids. For the CDR3, the DNA is TGCGCCAGCAGCTTGGGTGTAGTGGGGTCGCCTGAAAAACTGTTTTTT. Translating gives CASSLGVVGSPEKLFF. Based on the CDR3 plus reference TRBV5-1 and TRBJ1-4, the full variable domain is KAGVTQTPRYLIKTRGQQVTLSCSPISGHRSVSWYQQTPGQGLQFLFEYFSETQRNKGNFPGRFSGRQFSNSRSEMNVSTLELGDSALYLCASSLGVVGSPEKLFFGSGTQLSVL.

V and J are TRBV28 and TRBJ2-3; no firm D call. CDR1 is MDHEN, CDR2 SYDVKM, per germline. This CDR3 is built from 13 residues. V was shortened by 6 bases and J by 1 base, with 8 bases between the two germline ends. The DNA of the CDR3 is TGTGCCAGCAGCTCAACGGGCACAGATACGCAGTATTTT. Translating gives CASSSTGTDTQYF. Together with reference TRBV28 and TRBJ2-3, the CDR3 gives the full variable domain: DVKVTQSSRYLVKRTGEKVFLECVQDMDHENMFWYRQDPGLGLRLIYFSYDVKMKEKGDIPEGYSVSREKKERFSLILESASTNQTSMYLCASSSTGTDTQYFGPGTRLTVL.

The chain joins TRBV19 to TRBJ2-7; perhaps TRBD1 as D (6 bases). The CDR3 has 12 residues. CDR1 and CDR2 from the germline V gene are LNHDA and SQIVND (reference sequence). The V and J ends lost 7 bases and 4 bases respectively, with 11 bases between them. CDR3 protein: CASISQGYEQYF. In DNA, the CDR3 is TGTGCCAGTATTTCCCAGGGGTACGAGCAGTACTTC.

This clone appeared a few times. This chain connects TRBV28 to TRBJ2-7; D unclear. Trimming took off 6 bases at V and 0 bases at J, with 6 bases between the two ends. The CDR3 is 12 residues long. Germline-derived CDR1 and CDR2 are MDHEN and SYDVKM. The CDR3 bases are TGTGCCAGCAGCAGTTTCTCCTACGAGCAGTACTTC. Protein: CASSSFSYEQYF.

Comments on this clone: Given a much more abundant clone one base away, this may be a read error. Other DNA sequences in the same sample also yield this CDR3. The CDR3 loop is CASSPTRLAGASGEQYF. CDR3 in DNA: TGTGCCAGCAGCCCTACCCGACTAGCGGGGGCGTCAGGCGAGCAGTACTTC. The rearrangement links TRBV7-2 to TRBJ2-7, with 12 bases identical to TRBD2. Germline-derived CDR1 and CDR2 are SGHTA and FQGNSA. With V trimmed by 5 bases and J by 6 bases, 14 bases remained unmatched. The CDR3 sequence is 17 residues long.

The chain carries TRBV23-1 and TRBJ1-1; D remains ambiguous. TRBV23-1 is an open reading frame, and its role is uncertain. The CDR3 consists of 10 residues. The V end lost 3 bases, the J end lost 11 bases, and 7 bases lay between the germline ends. The CDR3 bases are TGCGCCAGCAGTCACCTCTGGGCTTTCTTT. Its translation is CASSHLWAFF.

As to this clone: This likely traces to a read error, being one base from a far larger clone. In the same sample, other DNA sequences code for this CDR3. V and J are TRBV29-1 and TRBJ1-1; 8 nucleotides match TRBD1. The CDR3 covers 14 residues. Germline values: CDR1 SQVTM, CDR2 ANQGSEA. The CDR3 protein is CSAADRGEYTEAFF. Written as DNA, the CDR3 is TGCAGCGCCGCTGACAGGGGAGAGTACACTGAGGCTTTCTTT.

This chain joins TRBV29-1 and TRBJ2-1; D unclear. Trimming pared 4 bases from V and 5 bases from J, leaving 12 bases between. Per germline, CDR1 SQVTM and CDR2 ANQGSEA. The CDR3 loop spans 13 amino acids. CDR3 sequence (DNA): TGCAGCGTTGGACAAGCAAGAAACAATGAGCAGTTCTTC. Amino acids: CSVGQARNNEQFF.

V gene TRBV2 combines with J gene TRBJ2-7; D possibly corresponds to TRBD1 (6 bases). V was shortened by 7 bases and J by 0 bases, with 10 bases between the two germline ends. The germline CDR1 and CDR2 sequences are SNHLY and FYNNEI. This CDR3 has 13 residues. The CDR3 loop reads CASNGDNSYEQYF. The CDR3 DNA reads as TGTGCCAGCAATGGGGACAACTCCTACGAGCAGTACTTC.

The chain uses TRBV7-2 and TRBJ2-1, with TRBD2 matching 10 bases. The CDR3 is 17 residues long. Germline trimming cut 2 bases from V and 5 bases from J; bases unmatched to any gene: 9. Germline V gives CDR1 SGHTA, CDR2 FQGNSA. The DNA for the CDR3 is TGTGCCAGCAGCTTACTCGTGACTAGCGGGCAGGACAATGAGCAGTTCTTC. Translated: CASSLLVTSGQDNEQFF.

The chain carries TRBV28 and TRBJ2-7; TRBD2 aligns across 8 bases. CDR1 and CDR2 (germline): MDHEN, SYDVKM. The trim removed 7 bases at V and 3 bases at J, leaving 11 bases unmatched. This CDR3 spans 15 amino acids. The CDR3 sequence: CASTLGAGEGYEQYF. The CDR3 nucleotides are TGTGCCAGCACTCTAGGAGCGGGGGAGGGCTACGAGCAGTACTTC.

V gene TRBV6-4 combines with J gene TRBJ2-1; tentatively, D is TRBD1 (6 bases). The CDR3 has 13 amino acids. The ends were cut back, 6 bases at V and 9 bases at J, with 15 bases in the middle. Looked up from germline, CDR1 is MRHNA and CDR2 is SNTAGT. This CDR3 is CASRPQGSGEQFF. As DNA, the CDR3 is TGTGCCAGCAGGCCACAGGGCTCGGGTGAGCAGTTCTTC.

Turning to this clone: With only one base between it and a far larger clone, this is likely a read error. At the DNA level, this CDR3 is encoded by other sequences in the same sample as well. CDR3 sequence: CAWSVLGDYEQYF. CDR3 in DNA: TGTGCCTGGAGTGTACTAGGGGACTACGAGCAGTACTTC. The genes are TRBV30 and TRBJ2-7, with D possibly called TRBD1 or TRBD2 (5 bases each). V lost 0 bases and J 3 bases, leaving 9 bases between the germline ends. The CDR3 contains 13 residues. From germline, CDR1 is GTSNPN and CDR2 SVGIG (reference sequence). The full variable domain, rest sourced from reference TRBV30 and TRBJ2-7, is SQTIHQWPATLVQPVGSPLSLECTVEGTSNPNLYWYRQAAGRGLQLLFYSVGIGQISSEVPQNLSASRPQDRQFILSSKKLLLSDSGFYLCAWSVLGDYEQYFGPGTRLTVT.

The J gene is TRBJ1-1, the V gene TRBV5-4; D may be TRBD1 (5 bases). This CDR3 spans 16 amino acids. V dropped 0 bases and J dropped 13 bases, with 25 bases sitting between them. Germline V gene sequence: CDR1 SGHNT, CDR2 YYREEE (reference sequence). The CDR3 loop reads CASSLVGGGGAVRGFF. CDR3 bases: TGTGCCAGCAGCTTGGTTGGGGGTGGGGGTGCCGTCCGTGGTTTCTTT.

The sample holds one count of this clone. The chain couples TRBV9 to TRBJ2-3; TRBD1 is a possible D gene (6 bases). V was cut by 4 bases and J by 1 base, with 7 bases left in between. The CDR3 has 13 residues. Germline CDR1 is SGDLS and CDR2 is YYNGEE. CDR3 sequence (DNA): TGTGCCAGCAGCCGGACAGGCACAGATACGCAGTATTTT. This gives the protein CASSRTGTDTQYF.

The chain couples TRBV7-8 to TRBJ2-1; TRBD2 aligns across 8 bases. After removal of 8 bases from V and 3 bases from J, the junction contained 6 bases not matched to a gene. The CDR3 length is 14 residues. Germline V gene sequence: CDR1 SGHVS, CDR2 FQNEAQ. The CDR3 region is CASGREAGYNEQFF. As DNA, the CDR3 is TGTGCCAGCGGGCGGGAGGCCGGCTACAATGAGCAGTTCTTC.

The chain is built from TRBV5-4 and TRBJ2-7; D is possibly TRBD1 or TRBD2 (5 bases each). This CDR3 comprises 14 residues. Trimming removed 4 bases at V and 3 bases at J, with 14 bases between. The germline V gene has CDR1 SGHNT and CDR2 YYREEE (reference sequence). CDR3 bases: TGTGCCAGCAGCCAACCGGGACCGCGCTACGAGCAGTACTTC. Residues: CASSQPGPRYEQYF.

This clone appeared a single time. The V call is TRBV9, the J call TRBJ2-7, with D perhaps TRBD2 (5 bases). The CDR3 extends over 13 amino acids. V lost 4 bases and J lost 2, with 10 bases in between. Per the germline V gene, CDR1 is SGDLS and CDR2 is YYNGEE. CDR3 amino acids: CASSRGLTYEQYF. Written as DNA, the CDR3 is TGTGCCAGCAGCCGCGGGCTAACCTACGAGCAGTACTTC.

The genes are TRBV2 and TRBJ1-4, with 7 nucleotides matching TRBD1. Germline V gene data show CDR1 as SNHLY and CDR2 as FYNNEI. The J segment lost 8 bases and the V segment lost 7 bases, leaving 10 bases of the junction unmatched. The CDR3 is 14 residues long. The CDR3 protein is CASNPRTGGEKLFF. DNA for the CDR3: TGTGCCAGCAACCCTAGGACAGGAGGGGAAAAACTGTTTTTT.